The rows below give T cell receptor beta chains drawn from one sample of a study of T cell changes during pregnancy in multiple sclerosis. TCRdb's table, derived via immunoSEQ multiplex PCR, lists solely in-frame clones and lacks some. The sample lists 30,000 to 40,000 clones, approximately 88% occurring once. Sequencing used CD8+ T cells from peripheral blood mononuclear cells, obtained before pregnancy. Receptors were obtained from a female donor with multiple sclerosis, enrolled in a pregnancy study. Both conserved end residues are part of each CDR3. D genes are given only for firm matches. The size entry is marked missing in some rows and otherwise reads once, few, many or a size class.

TRBV27,-,-,TRBJ1-6,TGTGCCAGCAGTTTTCAGGGATCAGGGTCACCCCTCCACTTT,CASSFQGSGSPLHF
TRBV10-3,TRBD1,-,TRBJ1-1,TGTGCCATCAGTGAGTCGCACAGGGGAGATACTGAAGCTTTCTTT,CAISESHRGDTEAFF
TRBV27,-,-,TRBJ1-1,TGTGCCAGCAGTCAAGGGGTTCGGACTGAAGCTTTCTTT,CASSQGVRTEAFF
TRBV28,TRBD2,once,TRBJ2-7,TGTGCCAGCAGCTGGGGCGGGAGATCTTACGAGCAGTACTTC,CASSWGGRSYEQYF
TRBV27,TRBD1,-,TRBJ1-5,TGTGCCAGCAGGCGGACAGGGGGAAATCAGCCCCAGCATTTT,CASRRTGGNQPQHF
TRBV5-1,TRBD1,once,TRBJ2-5,TGCGCCAGCAGCTTAGGGACAGGGTTTGGAGAGACCCAGTACTTC,CASSLGTGFGETQYF
TRBV10-3,TRBD2,-,TRBJ2-3,TGTGCCATCAGTACTAGCGGTTCGCAGTATTTT,CAISTSGSQYF
TRBV7-3,-,few,TRBJ2-5,TGTGCCAGCAGCTTGTTGGGTGGGCCCAAAGAGACCCAGTACTTC,CASSLLGGPKETQYF
TRBV27,-,-,TRBJ2-1,TGTGCCAGCAGTTTGGGGAGCTCCTACAATGAGCAGTTCTTC,CASSLGSSYNEQFF
TRBV30,-,many,TRBJ2-2,TGTGCCTGGAGTCCAGGGCCATTCACCGGGGAGCTGTTTTTT,CAWSPGPFTGELFF
TRBV9,-,-,TRBJ2-7,TGTGCCAGCAGCCCCTACAGGGTGGGAGACTACGAGCAGTACTTC,CASSPYRVGDYEQYF
TRBV4-1,-,once,TRBJ2-1,TGCGCCAGCAGCCCCGCCCCAGGCTACAATGAGCAGTTCTTC,CASSPAPGYNEQFF
TRBV29-1,-,-,TRBJ1-3,TGCAGCGTTGATTCGGCCGGAGCAGCTGGAAACACCATATATTTT,CSVDSAGAAGNTIYF
TRBV10-3,-,-,TRBJ1-1,TGTGCCATCAGTGAGTACGGTGGCACTGAAGCTTTCTTT,CAISEYGGTEAFF
TRBV5-4,TRBD2,-,TRBJ2-1,TGTGCCAGCAGCTCCGGGACTAGCGGGTTAAGCTCCTACAATGAGCAGTTCTTC,CASSSGTSGLSSYNEQFF
TRBV9,TRBD1,-,TRBJ1-4,TGTGCCAGCAGCGGAACCGGGACAGTTAATGAAAAACTGTTTTTT,CASSGTGTVNEKLFF
TRBV5-4,-,-,TRBJ2-1,TGTGCCAGCAGCTGGAGCCACAATGAGCAGTTCTTC,CASSWSHNEQFF
TRBV9,-,-,TRBJ2-1,TGTGCCAGCAGCCCAGACCGGGAGTATGAGCAGTTCTTC,CASSPDREYEQFF
TRBV27,TRBD2,-,TRBJ2-1,TGTGCCAGCAGTTTATTAGGTAGCGGGGGCCCTTACAATGAGCAGTTCTTC,CASSLLGSGGPYNEQFF
TRBV11-2,-,-,TRBJ2-7,TGTGCCAGCAGCTTCGCCAGTAAAGTCTACGAGCAGTACTTC,CASSFASKVYEQYF
TRBV30,-,-,TRBJ2-5,TGTGCCTGGAGTCCCCCCGCGAGGGAGACCCAGTACTTC,CAWSPPARETQYF
TRBV27,-,once,TRBJ1-1,TGTGCCAGCAGCTTGATCAGGGTAAGGGGCACTGAAGCTTTCTTT,CASSLIRVRGTEAFF
TRBV4-3,-,-,TRBJ1-1,TGCGCCAGCAGCCAAGATAGCGGAACTGAAGCTTTCTTT,CASSQDSGTEAFF
TRBV6-6,TRBD1,-,TRBJ1-1,TGTGCCAGCAGAGACAGGGTCGGAACTGAAGCTTTCTTT,CASRDRVGTEAFF
TRBV15,-,-,TRBJ2-1,TGTGCCACCAGCAGAGATTTAAGCTCTGGGGGCTGGGGTGAGCAGTTCTTC,CATSRDLSSGGWGEQFF
TRBV7-9,-,-,TRBJ1-1,TGTGCCAGCAGGGGCAACACTGAAGCTTTCTTT,CASRGNTEAFF
TRBV5-6,TRBD2,few,TRBJ2-3,TGTGCCAGCAGCGGACGACTAGCGGGGGTCGATACGCAGTATTTT,CASSGRLAGVDTQYF
TRBV10-3,-,-,TRBJ1-3,TGTGCCATCAGTGATCCCGGGTTAACTGGAAACACCATATATTTT,CAISDPGLTGNTIYF
TRBV2,TRBD1,-,TRBJ2-3,TGTGCCACTCCCCGGGACAGGGAAAGGACAACAGATACGCAGTATTTT,CATPRDRERTTDTQYF
TRBV27,TRBD1,-,TRBJ2-7,TGTGCCAGCACCCCCGGGACAGGGTTTCACGAGCAGTACTTC,CASTPGTGFHEQYF
TRBV28,TRBD1,-,TRBJ2-3,TGTGCCAGCAGTGGGCTCCGGGACAGTAGCACAGATACGCAGTATTTT,CASSGLRDSSTDTQYF
TRBV7-9,-,-,TRBJ2-7,TGTGCCAGCAGCTCCAGGGTCTCCTACGAGCAGTACTTC,CASSSRVSYEQYF
TRBV11-3,TRBD1,-,TRBJ2-3,TGTGCCAGCAGCTTTTTCGGGACAGGGGATCTAGCAGATACGCAGTATTTT,CASSFFGTGDLADTQYF
TRBV4-3,-,-,TRBJ1-3,TGCGCCAGCAGCCAAGATCATCCGGGGGGCTCTGGAAACACCATATATTTT,CASSQDHPGGSGNTIYF
TRBV19,-,-,TRBJ2-7,TGTGCCAGTAGTGACGACAGTTCGTTCTACGAGCAGTACTTC,CASSDDSSFYEQYF
TRBV11-3,-,-,TRBJ2-7,TGTGCCAGCAGCTTAGTAGCGGGCAGGGGACTTCGGTACGAGCAGTACTTC,CASSLVAGRGLRYEQYF
TRBV4-2,-,-,TRBJ1-2,TGTGCCAGCAGCGATGCAGGGGATGGCTACACCTTC,CASSDAGDGYTF